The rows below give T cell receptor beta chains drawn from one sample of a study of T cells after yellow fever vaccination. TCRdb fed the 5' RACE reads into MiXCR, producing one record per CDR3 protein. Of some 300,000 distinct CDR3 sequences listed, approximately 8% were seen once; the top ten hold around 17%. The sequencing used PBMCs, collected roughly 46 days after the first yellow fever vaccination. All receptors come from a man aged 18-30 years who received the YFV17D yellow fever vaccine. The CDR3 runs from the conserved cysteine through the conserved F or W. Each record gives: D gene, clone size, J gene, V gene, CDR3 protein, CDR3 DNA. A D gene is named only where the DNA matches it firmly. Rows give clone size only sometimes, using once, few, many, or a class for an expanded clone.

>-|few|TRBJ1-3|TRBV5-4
CASSSGGQNSGNTIYF
TGTGCCAGCAGCTCTGGCGGACAGAACTCTGGAAACACCATATATTTT
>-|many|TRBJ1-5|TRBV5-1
CASSLGQSSNQPQHF
TGCGCCAGCAGCTTGGGACAGTCCAGCAATCAGCCCCAGCATTTT
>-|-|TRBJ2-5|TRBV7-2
CASTLGTFLYQETQYF
TGTGCCAGCACCCTCGGAACATTCTTGTACCAAGAGACCCAGTACTTC
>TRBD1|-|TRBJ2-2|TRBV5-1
CASSQQTGLPNTGELFF
TGCGCCAGCAGCCAACAGACAGGGCTCCCTAACACCGGGGAGCTGTTTTTT
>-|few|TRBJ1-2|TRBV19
CASSMGDELLGYTF
TGTGCCAGTAGTATGGGGGACGAACTACTTGGCTACACCTTC
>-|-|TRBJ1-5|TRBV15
CATSGLAQPQHF
TGTGCCACCAGCGGGCTAGCTCAGCCCCAGCATTTT
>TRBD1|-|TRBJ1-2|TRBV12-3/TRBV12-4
CASRKTGYGYTF
TGTGCCAGCAGGAAGACAGGGTATGGCTACACCTTC
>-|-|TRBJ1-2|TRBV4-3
CASSQDLWVDYGYTF
TGCGCCAGCAGCCAAGATCTCTGGGTCGACTATGGCTACACCTTC
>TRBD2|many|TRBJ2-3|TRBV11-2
CASSLEWRLAGGEDTQYF
TGTGCCAGCAGCTTAGAGTGGAGACTAGCGGGGGGTGAAGATACGCAGTATTTT
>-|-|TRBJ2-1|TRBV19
CASSSDFQQFF
TGTGCCAGTAGTTCGGACTTTCAGCAGTTCTTC
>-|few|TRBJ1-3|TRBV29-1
CSVEEFGNTIYF
TGCAGCGTTGAAGAGTTTGGAAACACCATATATTTT
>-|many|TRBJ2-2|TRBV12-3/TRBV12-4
CASSLTVGVTGELFF
TGTGCCAGCAGTTTAACTGTGGGGGTCACCGGGGAGCTGTTTTTT
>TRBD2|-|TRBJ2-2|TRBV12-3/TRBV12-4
CASSFRTPTPGLATTGELFF
TGTGCCAGCAGTTTCCGTACTCCGACTCCGGGACTAGCGACCACCGGGGAGCTGTTTTTT
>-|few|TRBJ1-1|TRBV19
CASSPLRGLNTEAFF
TGTGCCAGTAGTCCCTTGAGGGGCCTGAACACTGAAGCTTTCTTT
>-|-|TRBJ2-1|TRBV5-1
CASSSTQGSSYNEQFF
TGCGCCAGCAGCTCAACACAGGGAAGCTCCTACAATGAGCAGTTCTTC
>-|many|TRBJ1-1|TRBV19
CASSPAGARANTEAFF
TGTGCCAGTAGTCCGGCCGGGGCACGGGCGAACACTGAAGCTTTCTTT
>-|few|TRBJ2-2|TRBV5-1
CASSLGDTHTGELFF
TGCGCCAGCAGCTTGGGGGACACTCACACCGGGGAGCTGTTTTTT
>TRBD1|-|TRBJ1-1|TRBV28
CASRPTGGSGQAFF
TGTGCCAGCAGACCTACAGGGGGAAGCGGCCAAGCTTTCTTT
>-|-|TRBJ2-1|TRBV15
CATSRDRGSSGNEQFF
TGTGCCACCAGCAGAGATCGGGGGAGTTCGGGAAATGAGCAGTTCTTC
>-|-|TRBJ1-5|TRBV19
CASTRTEFGNQPQHF
TGTGCCAGTACCCGCACAGAGTTCGGCAATCAGCCCCAGCATTTT
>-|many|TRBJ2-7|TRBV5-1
CASRPTSGYEQYF
TGCGCCAGCAGACCTACCTCGGGTTACGAGCAGTACTTC
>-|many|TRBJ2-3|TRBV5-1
CASSLDKATDTQYF
TGCGCCAGCAGCTTGGACAAAGCTACAGATACGCAGTATTTT
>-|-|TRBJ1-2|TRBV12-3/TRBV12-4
CASRLDSANYGYTF
TGTGCCAGCAGATTGGACAGTGCTAACTATGGCTACACCTTC
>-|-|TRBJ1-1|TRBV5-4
CASSLENREGEAFF
TGTGCCAGCAGCTTGGAAAACAGGGAGGGTGAAGCTTTCTTT
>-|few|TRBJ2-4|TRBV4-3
CASSQGRGVENIQYF
TGCGCCAGCAGCCAAGGACGCGGGGTGGAAAACATTCAGTACTTC
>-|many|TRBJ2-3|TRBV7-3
CASSYRITDTQYF
TGTGCCAGCAGTTACCGGATAACAGATACGCAGTATTTT
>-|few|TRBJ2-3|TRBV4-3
CASSQVLGDTQYF
TGCGCCAGCAGCCAAGTACTGGGAGATACGCAGTATTTT
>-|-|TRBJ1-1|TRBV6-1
CASRGNGVTEAFF
TGTGCCAGCAGGGGAAATGGGGTAACTGAAGCTTTCTTT
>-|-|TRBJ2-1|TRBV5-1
CASSLGGPSPFEQFF
TGCGCCAGCAGCTTGGGGGGGCCCTCGCCATTCGAGCAGTTCTTC
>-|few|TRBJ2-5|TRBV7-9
CASSVGGWTAEETQYF
TGTGCCAGCAGCGTCGGGGGTTGGACAGCCGAAGAGACCCAGTACTTC
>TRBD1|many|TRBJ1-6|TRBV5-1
CASSPGTANSPLHF
TGCGCCAGCAGCCCCGGGACAGCTAATTCACCCCTCCACTTT
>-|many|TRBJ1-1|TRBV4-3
CASRRTGNTEAFF
TGCGCCAGCAGACGTACTGGGAACACTGAAGCTTTCTTT